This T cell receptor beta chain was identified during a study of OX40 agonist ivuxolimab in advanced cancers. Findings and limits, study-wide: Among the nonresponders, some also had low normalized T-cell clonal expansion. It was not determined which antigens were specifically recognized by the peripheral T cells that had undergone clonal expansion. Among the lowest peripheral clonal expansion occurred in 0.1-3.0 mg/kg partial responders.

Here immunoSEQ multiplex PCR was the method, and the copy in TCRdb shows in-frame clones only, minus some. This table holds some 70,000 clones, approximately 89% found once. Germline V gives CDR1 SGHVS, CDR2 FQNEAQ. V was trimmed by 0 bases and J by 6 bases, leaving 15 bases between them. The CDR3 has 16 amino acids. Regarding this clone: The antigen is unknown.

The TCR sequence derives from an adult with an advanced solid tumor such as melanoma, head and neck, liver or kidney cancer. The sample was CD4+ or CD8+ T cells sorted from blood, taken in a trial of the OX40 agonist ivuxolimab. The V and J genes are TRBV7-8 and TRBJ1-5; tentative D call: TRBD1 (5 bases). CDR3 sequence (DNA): TGTGCCAGCAGCTTAGCGGAGGGGAGGGGTGTTCAGCCCCAGCATTTT. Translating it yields CASSLAEGRGVQPQHF.